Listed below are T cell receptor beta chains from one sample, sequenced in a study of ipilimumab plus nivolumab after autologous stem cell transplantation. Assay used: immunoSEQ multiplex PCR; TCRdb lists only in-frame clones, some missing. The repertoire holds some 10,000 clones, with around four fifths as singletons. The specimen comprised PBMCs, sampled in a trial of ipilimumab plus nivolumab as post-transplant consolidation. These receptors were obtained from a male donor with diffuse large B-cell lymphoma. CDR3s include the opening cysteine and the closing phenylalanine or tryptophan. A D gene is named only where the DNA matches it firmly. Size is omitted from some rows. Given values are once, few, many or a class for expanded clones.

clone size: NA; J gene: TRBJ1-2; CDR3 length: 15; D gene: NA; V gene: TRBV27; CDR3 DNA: TGTGCCAGCAGTTCCCTAGACCGGGACCCCTATGGCTACACCTTC; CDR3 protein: CASSSLDRDPYGYTF
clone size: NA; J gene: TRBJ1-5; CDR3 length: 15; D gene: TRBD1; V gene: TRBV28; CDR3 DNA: TGTGCCAGCAGTAGGACAGGGGGAGTCGAAAGGCCCCAGCATTTT; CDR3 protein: CASSRTGGVERPQHF
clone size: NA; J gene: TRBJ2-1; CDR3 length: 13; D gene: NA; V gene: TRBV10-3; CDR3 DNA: TGTGCCATCAGACCCCGGACAGACAATGAGCAGTTCTTC; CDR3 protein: CAIRPRTDNEQFF
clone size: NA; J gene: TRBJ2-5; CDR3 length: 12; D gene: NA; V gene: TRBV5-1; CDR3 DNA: TGCGCCAGCAGCCCCGAGGGGGAGACCCAGTACTTC; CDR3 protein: CASSPEGETQYF
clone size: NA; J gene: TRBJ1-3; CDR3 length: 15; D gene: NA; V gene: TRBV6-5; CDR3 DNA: TGTGCCAGCAGCGTCGGGCAAATCGGTGGAAACACCATATATTTT; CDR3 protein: CASSVGQIGGNTIYF
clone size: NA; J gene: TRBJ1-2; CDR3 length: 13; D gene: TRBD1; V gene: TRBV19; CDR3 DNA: TGTGCCAGTAGTCGCGACAGGGACTATGGCTACACCTTC; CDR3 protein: CASSRDRDYGYTF
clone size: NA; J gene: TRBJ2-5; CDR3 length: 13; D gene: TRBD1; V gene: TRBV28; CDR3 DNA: TGTGCCAGCAGCCCGGACAGGTGGGAGACCCAGTACTTC; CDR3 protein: CASSPDRWETQYF
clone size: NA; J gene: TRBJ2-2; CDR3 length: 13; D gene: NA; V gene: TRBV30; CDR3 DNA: TGTGCCTGGAGAAGGCAGGGGAACGGGGAGCTGTTTTTT; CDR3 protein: CAWRRQGNGELFF
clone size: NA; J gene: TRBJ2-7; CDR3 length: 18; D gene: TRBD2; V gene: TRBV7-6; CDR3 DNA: TGTGCCAGCAGCCCAGTGGCCCCTACTAGCGAGATTGTCTACGAGCAGTACTTC; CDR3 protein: CASSPVAPTSEIVYEQYF
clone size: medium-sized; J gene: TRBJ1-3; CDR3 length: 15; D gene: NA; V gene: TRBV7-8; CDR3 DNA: TGTGCCAGCAGTTGGGGGACGACCGCCGGAAACACCATATATTTT; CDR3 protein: CASSWGTTAGNTIYF
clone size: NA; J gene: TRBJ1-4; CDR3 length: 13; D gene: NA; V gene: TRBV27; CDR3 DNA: TGTGCCAGCAGTCCTTGGGGGAGGCAAAAACTGTTTTTT; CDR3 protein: CASSPWGRQKLFF
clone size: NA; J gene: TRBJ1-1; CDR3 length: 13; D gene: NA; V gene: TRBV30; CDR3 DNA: TGTGCCTGGAGTGCAGCGTTCAACACTGAAGCTTTCTTT; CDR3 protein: CAWSAAFNTEAFF
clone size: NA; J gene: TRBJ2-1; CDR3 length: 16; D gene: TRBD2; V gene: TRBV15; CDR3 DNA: TGTGCCACCAGCAGATATAAGCGGGGGGGGCGGGGTGAGCAGTTCTTC; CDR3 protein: CATSRYKRGGRGEQFF
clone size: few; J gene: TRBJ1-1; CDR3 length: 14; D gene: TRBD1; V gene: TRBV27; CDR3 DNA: TGTGCCACCAGAGGACAGGGGAGGAACCCTGAAGCTTTCTTT; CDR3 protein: CATRGQGRNPEAFF
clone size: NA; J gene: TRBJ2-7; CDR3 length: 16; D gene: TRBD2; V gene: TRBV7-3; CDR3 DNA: TGTGCCAGCAGCTTGACGGGGGGAACCTTTTTCCACGAGCAGTACTTC; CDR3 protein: CASSLTGGTFFHEQYF
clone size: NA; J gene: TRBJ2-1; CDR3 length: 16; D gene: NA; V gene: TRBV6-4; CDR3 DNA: TGTGCCAGCAGTGACTCGTACGGGGCGCCAAGGCATGAGCAGTTCTTC; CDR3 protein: CASSDSYGAPRHEQFF
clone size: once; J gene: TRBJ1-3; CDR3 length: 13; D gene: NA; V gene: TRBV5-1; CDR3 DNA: TGCGCCAGCAATGCGGGATCTGGAAACACCATATATTTT; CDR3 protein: CASNAGSGNTIYF
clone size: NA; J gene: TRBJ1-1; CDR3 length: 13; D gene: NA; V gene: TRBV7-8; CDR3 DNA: TGTGCCAGCAGCTTAACGTTGGGCACTGAAGCTTTCTTT; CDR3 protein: CASSLTLGTEAFF
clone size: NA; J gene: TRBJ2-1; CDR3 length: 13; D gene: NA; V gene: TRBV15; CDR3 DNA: TGTGCCACCAGCAGAGTAGAACAAAATGAGCAGTTCTTC; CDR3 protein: CATSRVEQNEQFF
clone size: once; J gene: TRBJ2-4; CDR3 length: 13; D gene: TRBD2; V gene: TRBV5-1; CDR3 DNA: TGCGCCAGCAGCGAGCGGGGTGGGGACATTCAGTACTTC; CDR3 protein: CASSERGGDIQYF
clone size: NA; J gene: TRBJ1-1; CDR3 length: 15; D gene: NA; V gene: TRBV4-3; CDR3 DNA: TGCGCCAGCAGCCAGTCGGACTTCCTGGGCACTGAAGCTTTCTTT; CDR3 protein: CASSQSDFLGTEAFF
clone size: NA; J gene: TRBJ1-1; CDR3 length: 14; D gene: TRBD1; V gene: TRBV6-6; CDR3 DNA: TGTGCCAGCGACTCGGGACAGGGGTTACCTGAAGCTTTCTTT; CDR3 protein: CASDSGQGLPEAFF
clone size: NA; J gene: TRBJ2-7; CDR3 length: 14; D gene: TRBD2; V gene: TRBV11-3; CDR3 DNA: TGTGCCAGCAGCTTAGAGCGGGGGAGCTACGAGCAGTACTTC; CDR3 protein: CASSLERGSYEQYF
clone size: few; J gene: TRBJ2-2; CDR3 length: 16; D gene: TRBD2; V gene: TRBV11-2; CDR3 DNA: TGTGCCAGCAGCTTGTTTGCTAGCGGGAACACCGGGGAGCTGTTTTTT; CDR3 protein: CASSLFASGNTGELFF
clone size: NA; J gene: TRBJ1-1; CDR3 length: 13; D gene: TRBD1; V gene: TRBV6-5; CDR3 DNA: TGTGCCAGCAGAACAGGGGAGAACACTGAAGCTTTCTTT; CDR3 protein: CASRTGENTEAFF
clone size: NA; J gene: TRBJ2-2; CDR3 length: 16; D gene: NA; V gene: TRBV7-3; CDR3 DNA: TGTGCCAGCAGCTTATTAGGGGCCAGGAACACCGGGGAGCTGTTTTTT; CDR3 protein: CASSLLGARNTGELFF
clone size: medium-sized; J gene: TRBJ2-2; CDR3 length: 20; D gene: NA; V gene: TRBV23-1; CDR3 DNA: TGCGCCAGCACTCAACGCAAGGGGGATCTAGCGGAAGCGAACACCGGGGAGCTGTTTTTT; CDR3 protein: CASTQRKGDLAEANTGELFF
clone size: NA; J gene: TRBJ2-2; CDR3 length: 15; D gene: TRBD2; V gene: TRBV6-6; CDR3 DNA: TGTGCCAGCAGGCAGCTAGCGGGACCAGGAGAGGAGCTGTTTTTT; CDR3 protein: CASRQLAGPGEELFF
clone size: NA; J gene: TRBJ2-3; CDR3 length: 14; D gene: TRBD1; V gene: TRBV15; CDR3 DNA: TGTGCCACCAGCATGGGACAGGGCACAGATACGCAGTATTTT; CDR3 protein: CATSMGQGTDTQYF
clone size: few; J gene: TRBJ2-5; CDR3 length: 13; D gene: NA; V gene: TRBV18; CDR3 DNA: TGTGCCAGCTCAGCAGCAGACCAAGAGACCCAGTACTTC; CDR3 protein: CASSAADQETQYF
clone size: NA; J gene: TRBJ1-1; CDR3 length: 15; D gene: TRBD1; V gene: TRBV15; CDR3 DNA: TGTGCCACCAGCAGGCCCCGTGGGGAGGGGGCAGGGAAGTTCTTT; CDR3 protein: CATSRPRGEGAGKFF
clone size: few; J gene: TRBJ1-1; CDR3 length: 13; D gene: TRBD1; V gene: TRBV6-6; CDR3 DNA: TGTGCCACCCCGGGGACAGGGAACACTGAAGCTTTCTTT; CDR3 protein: CATPGTGNTEAFF
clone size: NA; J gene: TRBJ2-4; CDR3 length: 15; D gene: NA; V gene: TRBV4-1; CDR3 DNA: TGCGCCAGCAGCCAAAATCTAGAGGCCAAAAACATTCAGTACTTC; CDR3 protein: CASSQNLEAKNIQYF
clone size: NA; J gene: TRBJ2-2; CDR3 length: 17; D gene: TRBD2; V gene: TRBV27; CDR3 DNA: TGTGCCAGCAGTCTCCTCCCGCGGGGGGGTTCCACCGGGGAGCTGTTTTTT; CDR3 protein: CASSLLPRGGSTGELFF
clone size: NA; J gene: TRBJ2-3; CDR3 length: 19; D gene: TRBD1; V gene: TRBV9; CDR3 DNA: TGTGCCAGCAGCCCCCCTTGGGGACAGGGACCTCTTAGCACAGATACGCAGTATTTT; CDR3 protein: CASSPPWGQGPLSTDTQYF
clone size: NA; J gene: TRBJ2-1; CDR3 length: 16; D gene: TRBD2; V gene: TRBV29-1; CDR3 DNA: TGCAGCGTCCAAGGGCTAGCGGGGGCCTCCTACAATGAGCAGTTCTTC; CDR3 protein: CSVQGLAGASYNEQFF
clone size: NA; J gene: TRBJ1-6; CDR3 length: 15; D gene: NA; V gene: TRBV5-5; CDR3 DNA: TGTGCCAGCAGCTCCTGGGACATAACACGGTTACCCCTCCACTTT; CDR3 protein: CASSSWDITRLPLHF
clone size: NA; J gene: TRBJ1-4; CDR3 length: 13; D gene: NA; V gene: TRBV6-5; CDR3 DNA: TGTGCCAGCAGTTACTCGAGTAATGAAAAACTGTTTTTT; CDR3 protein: CASSYSSNEKLFF
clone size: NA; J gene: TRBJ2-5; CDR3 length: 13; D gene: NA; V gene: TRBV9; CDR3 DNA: TGTGCCAGCAGCGGGACCCCTCAAGAGACCCAGTACTTC; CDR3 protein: CASSGTPQETQYF
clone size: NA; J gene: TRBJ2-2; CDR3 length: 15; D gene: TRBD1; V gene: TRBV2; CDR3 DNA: TGTGCCAGCAAGGGCCAGGGACAGGGGGCCGGGGAGCTGTTTTTT; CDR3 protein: CASKGQGQGAGELFF
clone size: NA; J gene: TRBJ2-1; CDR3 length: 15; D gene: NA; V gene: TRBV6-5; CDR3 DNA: TGTGCCAGCAGCTTGGGACCAAGCTCCTACAATGAGCAGTTCTTC; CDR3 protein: CASSLGPSSYNEQFF
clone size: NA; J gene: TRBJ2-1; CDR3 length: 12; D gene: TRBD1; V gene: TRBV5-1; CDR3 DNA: TGCGCCAGCAGCCCGGACAGGGATGAGCAGTTCTTC; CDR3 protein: CASSPDRDEQFF
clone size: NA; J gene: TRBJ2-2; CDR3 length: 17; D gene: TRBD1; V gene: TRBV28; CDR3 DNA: TGTGCCAGCAGTTTTCCCCGGACAGGGATAAACACCGGGGAGCTGTTTTTT; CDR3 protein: CASSFPRTGINTGELFF
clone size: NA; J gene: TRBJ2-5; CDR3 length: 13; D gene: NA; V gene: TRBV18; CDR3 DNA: TGTGCCAGCTCACCCAGGGAGGAAGAGACCCAGTACTTC; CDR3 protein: CASSPREEETQYF
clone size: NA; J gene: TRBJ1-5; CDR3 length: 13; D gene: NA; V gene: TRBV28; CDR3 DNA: TGTGCCAGCAGTTCCCAGGGTGACCAGCCCCAGCATTTT; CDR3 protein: CASSSQGDQPQHF
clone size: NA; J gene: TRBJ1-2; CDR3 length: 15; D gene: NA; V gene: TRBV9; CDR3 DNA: TGTGCCAGCAGCCCAATTTCGGGTGGGCGCCATGGCTACACCTTC; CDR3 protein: CASSPISGGRHGYTF
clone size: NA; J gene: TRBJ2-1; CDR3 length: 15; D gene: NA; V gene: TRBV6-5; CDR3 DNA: TGTGCCAGCAGTTACGGCAGCTACTCCTACAATGAGCAGTTCTTC; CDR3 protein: CASSYGSYSYNEQFF
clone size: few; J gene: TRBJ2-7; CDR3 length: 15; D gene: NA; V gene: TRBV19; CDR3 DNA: TGTGCCAGTAGTATTCGCGCCACCGAAGGGTACGAGCAGTACTTC; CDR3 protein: CASSIRATEGYEQYF
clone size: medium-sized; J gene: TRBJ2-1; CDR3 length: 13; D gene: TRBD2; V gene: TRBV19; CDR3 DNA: TGTGCCAGTAGTTCCCAAGCGGGGGGAGAGCAGTTCTTC; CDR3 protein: CASSSQAGGEQFF